This paragraph reports one T cell receptor beta chain. Antigen specificity is unknown. The CDR3 extends over 15 amino acids. The germline gives CDR1 MNHEY, CDR2 SMNVEV (reference sequence). V shed 3 bases and J 3 bases; nucleotides not matched to a gene: 5. The data are from a study of shared clonotypes between healthy human individuals. Study conclusions and caveats: With a few donors compared, 4% to 5% of naive CD4 clonotypes were shared.

Deep-level running was used for the assay. A roughly 200 ng quantity of DNA, some 30,000 T cell genomes, went into the sorted-subset replicate PCRs. Assay used: immunoSEQ multiplex PCR; TCRdb lists only in-frame clones, some missing. The table lists over 2 million clones, 85% to 95% of them singletons, with about 0.36% in the top ten. Material: naive CD4+ T cells from PBMCs. The subset denotes: CD45RA+ positively selected. This TCR was recovered from a man between 18 and 35 years old in good health. Some clones in this sample may be carry-over from other donors' samples. This chain uses TRBV27 with TRBJ2-7; 10 bases fit TRBD1. The CDR3 DNA follows: TGTGCCAGCAGTTTGAGGGGACAGGGGCTCTACGAGCAGTACTTC. Its protein product is CASSLRGQGLYEQYF.